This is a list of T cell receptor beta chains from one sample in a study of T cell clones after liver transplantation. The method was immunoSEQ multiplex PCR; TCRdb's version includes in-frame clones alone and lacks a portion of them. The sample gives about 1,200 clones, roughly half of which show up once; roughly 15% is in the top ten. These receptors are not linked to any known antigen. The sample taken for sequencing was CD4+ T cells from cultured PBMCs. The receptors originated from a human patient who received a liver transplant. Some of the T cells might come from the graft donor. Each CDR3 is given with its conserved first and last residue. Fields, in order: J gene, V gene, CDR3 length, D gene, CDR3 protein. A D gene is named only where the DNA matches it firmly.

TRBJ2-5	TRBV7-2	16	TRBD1	CASSLGPGQGQETQYF
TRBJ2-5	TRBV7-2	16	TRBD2	CASSLIRGGAGETQYF
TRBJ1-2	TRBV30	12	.	CAWSDNNYGYTF
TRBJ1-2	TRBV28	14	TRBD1	CASSLQGAPGSYTF
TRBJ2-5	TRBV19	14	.	CASSTGSRSGTQYF
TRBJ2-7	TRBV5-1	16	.	CASSRTGGPTSYEQYF
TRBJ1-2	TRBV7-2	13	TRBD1	CASSLDRGLGYTF
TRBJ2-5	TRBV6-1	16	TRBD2	CASSASSGGFQETQYF
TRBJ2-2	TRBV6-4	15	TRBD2	CASSPTSGDTGELFF
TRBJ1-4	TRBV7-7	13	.	CASSVSTSSELFF
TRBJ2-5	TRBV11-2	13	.	CASSLGPLGAQYF
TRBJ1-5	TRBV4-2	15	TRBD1	CASSQDRTGKQPQHF
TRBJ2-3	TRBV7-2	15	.	CASSTRGGAPDTQYF
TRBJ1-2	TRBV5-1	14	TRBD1	CASTKTGVTDGYTF
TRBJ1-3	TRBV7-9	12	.	CASGYSGNTIYF
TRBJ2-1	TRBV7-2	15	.	CASSAEGGSYNEQFF
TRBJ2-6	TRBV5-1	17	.	CASSLEGPSSGANVLTF
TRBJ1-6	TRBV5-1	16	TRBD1	CASSLGQGAKNSPLHF
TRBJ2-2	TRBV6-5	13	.	CASSLAVTGELFF
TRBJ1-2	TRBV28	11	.	CASRITTGYTF
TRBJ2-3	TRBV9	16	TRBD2	CASSAQRGGKADTQYF
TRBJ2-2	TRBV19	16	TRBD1	CASSKARQGAVGELFF
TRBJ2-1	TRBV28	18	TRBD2	CASSSITSGSAPYNEQFF
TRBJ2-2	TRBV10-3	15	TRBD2	CAISYSGRANGELFF
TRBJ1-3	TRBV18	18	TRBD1	CASSHRGASSISGNTIYF
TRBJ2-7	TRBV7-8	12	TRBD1	CASSQDRYEQYF
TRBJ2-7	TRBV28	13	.	CASSLRSPYEQYF
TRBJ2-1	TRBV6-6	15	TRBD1	CASRHLFGQANEQFF
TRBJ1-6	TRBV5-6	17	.	CASSLRGRRTNNSPLHF
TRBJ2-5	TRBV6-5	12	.	CASSRGRETQYF
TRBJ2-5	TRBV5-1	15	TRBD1	CASGRYGQDQETQYF
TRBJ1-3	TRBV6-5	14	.	CASHRGGYGNTIYF
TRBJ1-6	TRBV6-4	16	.	CASSEGGGYYNSPLHF
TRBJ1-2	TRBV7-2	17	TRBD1	CASSSRGGDRGPYGYTF
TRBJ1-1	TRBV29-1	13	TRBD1	CSGKGQQNTEAFF
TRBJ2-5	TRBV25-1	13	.	CASSEWTGETQYF
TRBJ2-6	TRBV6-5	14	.	CASAKTSGANVLTF
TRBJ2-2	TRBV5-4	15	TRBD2	CASSREGRNTGELFF
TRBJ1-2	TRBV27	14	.	CASSSTTGFYGYTF
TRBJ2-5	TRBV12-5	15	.	CASGLVGTGVQTQYF
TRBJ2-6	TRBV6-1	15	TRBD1	CASSGQGMGANVLTF
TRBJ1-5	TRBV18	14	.	CASSPAQANQPQHF
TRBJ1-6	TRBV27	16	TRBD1	CASSNTGGTTRSPLHF
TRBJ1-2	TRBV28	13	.	CASRGVNSYGYTF
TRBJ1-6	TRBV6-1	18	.	CASSEGLTGRYYNSPLHF
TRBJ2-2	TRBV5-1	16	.	CASSLLGSTNTGELFF
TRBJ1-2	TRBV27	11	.	CASRGVYGYTF